The sequence of this TCR beta chain was determined in a study of blood T cell repertoires in COVID-19. Study details: Specimens from acute and convalescent COVID-19 originated in the United States, Italy and Spain. In each case, the material was cDNA or gDNA derived from T cells, B-cell-depleted T cells, or PBMCs.

Authors' processing steps: Counts of nucleated cells, estimated from reference gene primer amplification, were obtained. TCRdb keeps only in-frame clones here, not all; method: immunoSEQ multiplex PCR. The V and J calls and clone size are taken from that table; D and trimming were inferred from the DNA. The table includes roughly 50,000 clones, around 90% detected once. Germline values: CDR1 ENHRY, CDR2 SYGVKD. CDR3 length equals 11 residues. The V end was cut by 10 bases, the J end by 4 bases, with 10 bases between. Sequencing input: peripheral blood. The TCR comes from a man older than 75 with acute or convalescent COVID-19. This chain links TRBV10-3 with TRBJ1-2, with D perhaps TRBD1 (6 bases). CDR3 sequence (DNA): TGTGCCACGCAAGGGGGCTATGGCTACACCTTC. The encoded protein is CATQGGYGYTF.